This TCR beta chain comes out of a study of T cells in Graves' hyperthyroidism and ophthalmopathy. Amplified TCR beta CDR3 regions came from RNA transcripts. Researchers ran a first-round RT-PCR on the TCR CDR3 using the HTBI primer set. One entry per CDR3 protein results from TCRdb running MiXCR on the multiplex PCR reads. The repertoire holds 500,000 or so distinct CDR3 sequences, with over 15% as singletons. The CDR3 sequence is 14 residues long. V gave up 6 bases and J gave up 4 bases, with 15 bases separating them. The germline CDR1 and CDR2 sequences are MNHNS and SASEGT. This clonotype was recorded many times.

The source of this sequence is a woman between 18 and 29 years old with Graves' ophthalmopathy. The sequencing input was blood. The V call is TRBV6-1, the J call TRBJ1-2; maybe TRBD1 (5 bases). This CDR3 reads CASSLLGATYGYTF. DNA of the CDR3: TGTGCCAGCAGCCTACTAGGGGCTACCTATGGCTACACCTTC.